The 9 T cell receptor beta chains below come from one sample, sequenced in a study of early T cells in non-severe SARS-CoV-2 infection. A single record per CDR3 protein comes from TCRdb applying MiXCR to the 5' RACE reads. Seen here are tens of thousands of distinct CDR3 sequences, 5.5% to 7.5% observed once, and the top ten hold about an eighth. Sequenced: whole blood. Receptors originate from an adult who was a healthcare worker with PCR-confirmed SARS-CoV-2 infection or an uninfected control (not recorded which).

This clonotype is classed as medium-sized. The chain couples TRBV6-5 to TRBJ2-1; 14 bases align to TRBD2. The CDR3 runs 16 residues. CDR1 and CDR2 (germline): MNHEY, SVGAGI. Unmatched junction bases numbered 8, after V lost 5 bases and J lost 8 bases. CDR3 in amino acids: CASSPSGTSGGYEQFF. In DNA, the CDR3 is TGTGCCAGCAGTCCCTCCGGGACTAGCGGGGGTTATGAGCAGTTCTTC.

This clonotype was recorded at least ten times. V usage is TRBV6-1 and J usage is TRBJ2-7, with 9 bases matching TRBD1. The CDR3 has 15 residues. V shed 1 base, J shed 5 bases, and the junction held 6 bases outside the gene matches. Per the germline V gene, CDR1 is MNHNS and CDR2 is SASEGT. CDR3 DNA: TGTGCCAGCAGTGAAGGGAGGACAGGGGCCCACGAGCAGTACTTC. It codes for CASSEGRTGAHEQYF.

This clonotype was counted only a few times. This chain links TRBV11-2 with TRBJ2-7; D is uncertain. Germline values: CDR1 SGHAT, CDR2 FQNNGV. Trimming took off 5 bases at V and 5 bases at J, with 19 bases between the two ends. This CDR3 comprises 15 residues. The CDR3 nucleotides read TGTGCCAGCAGCCACCGGACGGAAACTAAGCACGAGCAGTACTTC. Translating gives CASSHRTETKHEQYF.

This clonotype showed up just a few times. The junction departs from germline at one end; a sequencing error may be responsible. The DNA of the CDR3 is TGCAGCGTGGCTACCGGGACTAAAGAAAAACTGTTTTTT. This sequence encodes CSVATGTKEKLFF. The J gene is TRBJ1-4, the V gene TRBV29-1; D may be TRBD1 (5 bases). This CDR3 spans 13 amino acids. The germline V gene has CDR1 SQVTM and CDR2 ANQGSEA.

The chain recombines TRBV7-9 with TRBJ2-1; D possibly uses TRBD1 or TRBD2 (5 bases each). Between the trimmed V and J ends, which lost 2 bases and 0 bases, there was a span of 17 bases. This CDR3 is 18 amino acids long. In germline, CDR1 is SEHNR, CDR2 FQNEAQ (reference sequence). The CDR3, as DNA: TGTGCCAGCAGCTTAAGGTTTACGGGACGGAGCTCCTACAATGAGCAGTTCTTC. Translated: CASSLRFTGRSSYNEQFF. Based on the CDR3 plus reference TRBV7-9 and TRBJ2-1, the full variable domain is DTGVSQNPRHKITKRGQNVTFRCDPISEHNRLYWYRQTLGQGPEFLTYFQNEAQLEKSRLLSDRFSAERPKGSFSTLEIQRTEQGDSAMYLCASSLRFTGRSSYNEQFFGPGTRLTVL.

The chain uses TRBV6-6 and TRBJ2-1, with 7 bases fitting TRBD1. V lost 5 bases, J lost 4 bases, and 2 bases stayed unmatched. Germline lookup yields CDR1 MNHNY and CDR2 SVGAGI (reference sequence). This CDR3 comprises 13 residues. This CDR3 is CASSLDRYNEQFF. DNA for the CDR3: TGTGCCAGCAGTCTGGACAGGTACAATGAGCAGTTCTTC.

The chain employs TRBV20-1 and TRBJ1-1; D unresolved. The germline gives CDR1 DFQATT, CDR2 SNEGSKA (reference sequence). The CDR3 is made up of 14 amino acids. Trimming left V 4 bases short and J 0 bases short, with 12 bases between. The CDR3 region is CSAKRIGLNTEAFF. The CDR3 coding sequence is TGCAGTGCTAAGCGGATAGGTCTGAACACTGAAGCTTTCTTT.

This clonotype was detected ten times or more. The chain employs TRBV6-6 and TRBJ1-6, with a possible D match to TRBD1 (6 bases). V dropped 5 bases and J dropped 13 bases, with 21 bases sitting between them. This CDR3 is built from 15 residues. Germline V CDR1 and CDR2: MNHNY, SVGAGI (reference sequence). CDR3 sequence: CASSQKSDSGTPLHF. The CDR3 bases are TGTGCCAGCAGTCAAAAATCGGACAGCGGGACGCCCCTCCACTTT.

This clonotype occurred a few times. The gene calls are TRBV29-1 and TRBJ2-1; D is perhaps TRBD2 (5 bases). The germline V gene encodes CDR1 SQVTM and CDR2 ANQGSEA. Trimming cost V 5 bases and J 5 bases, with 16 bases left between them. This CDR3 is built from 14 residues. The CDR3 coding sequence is TGCAGCGTTATCGGAAAGGACTCACACAATGAGCAGTTCTTC. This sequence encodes CSVIGKDSHNEQFF.